Below, one TCR beta chain is given with its context. Its target is unknown. Templates that were synthetic TCR analogs were spiked into each PCR. Only in-frame clones appear in the TCRdb table, and some are missing; sequencing was by immunoSEQ multiplex PCR. Altogether more than 70,000 clones are present, about 88% being singletons, with the ten largest covering roughly 3.2%. Each patient's cancer was a locally advanced or metastatic urothelial carcinoma. V was pared by 6 bases and J by 4 bases, with 8 bases of the junction left unmatched. CDR3 length equals 16 residues. Germline V gives CDR1 KGHSH, CDR2 LQKENI. The data stem from a study of PD-L1 blockade in urothelial cancer. Looking at the study overall: Every 3 weeks, patients received intravenous atezolizumab 1,200 mg, beginning 2014. Study findings and constraints: Blood TCR clonality below the median before treatment was a predictor of better survival.

The sequencing used PBMCs, collected around atezolizumab (anti-PD-L1) treatment. The receptor was derived from a man between 60 and 75 years old with urothelial cancer. This chain links TRBV18 with TRBJ2-3; 12 bases match TRBD2. Here the CDR3 DNA reads TGTGCCAGCTCGCCGACTAGCGGGAGTATGCCAGATACGCAGTATTTT. Protein: CASSPTSGSMPDTQYF.